This T cell receptor (beta chain) is drawn from a study of blood T cells in healthy people across ages. Study findings and constraints: Compared with aged donors, long-lived donors showed fewer expanded clones, suggesting selection. Unknown donor CMV status possibly confounded expanded clonotype changes.

The CDR3 sequence is 14 residues long. The V gene's germline CDR1 is PRHDT and CDR2 FYEKMQ (reference sequence). Primed by a sample-barcoded 5' primer and a J-beta primer mix, a second PCR proceeded for 7 to 11 cycles. A 12-random-nucleotide template-switch adaptor tagged each cDNA molecule. TCRdb analysed the 5' RACE reads with MiXCR anew, one entry per CDR3 protein. The sample shows roughly 800,000 distinct CDR3 sequences, about 55% of them seen only once. The count of this clonotype is one. Its antigen is still unknown. Sequencing input: blood. The chain uses TRBV13 and TRBJ2-4; D assignment may be TRBD1 or TRBD2 (5 bases each). The J call may not be correct, given that the DNA end is closer to TRBJ2-7. This clonotype was obtained from an elderly man in good health. The DNA of the CDR3 is TGTGCCAGCAGCAACATTTGGGGGTTGGACGAGCAGTACTTC. It encodes CASSNIWGLDEQYF.